This T cell receptor beta chain was profiled in a study of CD4 and CD8 cells across lung adenocarcinoma regions. Germline V gene lookup returns CDR1 MNHNS and CDR2 SASEGT. The CDR3 length is 17 residues. Trimming pared 6 bases from V and 0 bases from J, leaving 19 bases between. TCRdb independently ran MiXCR on the PCR reads; one entry per CDR3 protein. The sample carries about 27,000 distinct CDR3 sequences, 53% recorded once. The patients had localized lung adenocarcinoma, a non-small cell subtype. This chain connects TRBV6-1 to TRBJ2-3, with TRBD2 as a possible D gene (6 bases). The sequence was collected from a male donor with lung adenocarcinoma. The CD4 and CD8 labels of this study may be unreliable. Sequenced: CD8+ T cells from the center of a lung tumor. The CDR3 DNA is TGTGCCAGCAGGGGGGGAATTGGAGTAACTAGCACAGATACGCAGTATTTT. Protein sequence: CASRGGIGVTSTDTQYF.